Each of the 9 T cell receptor beta chains below was sequenced from the same sample in a study of shared clonotypes between healthy human individuals. Sequencing used immunoSEQ multiplex PCR; TCRdb keeps in-frame clones, though not all of them. The data hold about 2,200,000 clones, with about 92% observed a single time. Positively selected for CCR7, the CD45RO-negative cells used as naive CD8 cells excluded terminally differentiated effector memory CD45RA+ cells. The sample taken for sequencing was naive CD8+ T cells from PBMCs. These receptors originate from a man younger than 30 in good health. Some clones in this sample may be carry-over from other donors' samples.

The chain is built from TRBV28 and TRBJ1-5; weak D call: TRBD1 (6 bases). Germline V gene sequence: CDR1 MDHEN, CDR2 SYDVKM. V was clipped by 2 bases and J by 0 bases, with 11 bases between them. The CDR3 spans 16 residues. In DNA, the CDR3 is TGTGCCAGCAGTTTACTGGGGGCGAGTAGCAATCAGCCCCAGCATTTT. Protein sequence: CASSLLGASSNQPQHF.

The chain combines TRBV9 with TRBJ1-1; 7 bases line up with TRBD1. Germline lookup yields CDR1 SGDLS and CDR2 YYNGEE. This CDR3 contains 15 residues. The ends lost 4 bases at V and 3 bases at J; junction bases unmatched: 9. As DNA, the CDR3 is TGTGCCAGCAGCCCCGGACAGGAGACTCACACTGAAGCTTTCTTT. The encoded protein is CASSPGQETHTEAFF.

The chain carries TRBV7-8 and TRBJ1-1, with D maybe TRBD1 (5 bases). The CDR3 is made up of 15 amino acids. Looked up from germline, CDR1 is SGHVS and CDR2 is FQNEAQ. V was pared by 3 bases and J by 0 bases, with 11 bases between. The CDR3 region has the DNA TGTGCCAGCAGCTTTAAGGGACCTTTGAACACTGAAGCTTTCTTT. Protein product: CASSFKGPLNTEAFF. Filled out from reference TRBV7-8 and TRBJ1-1, the complete variable domain reads GAGVSQSPRYKVAKRGQDVALRCDPISGHVSLFWYQQALGQGPEFLTYFQNEAQLDKSGLPSDRFFAERPEGSVSTLKIQRTQQEDSAVYLCASSFKGPLNTEAFFGQGTRLTVV.

The chain has TRBV27 and TRBJ1-4; D is ambiguous. CDR1 and CDR2 (germline): MNHEY, SMNVEV (reference sequence). The CDR3 loop spans 14 amino acids. Between the trimmed V and J ends, which lost 6 bases and 0 bases, there was a span of 8 bases. DNA of the CDR3: TGTGCCAGCAGATCACATGCAACTAATGAAAAACTGTTTTTT. It encodes CASRSHATNEKLFF.

This clone was seen a single time. The chain employs TRBV11-2 and TRBJ2-5; tentative D call: TRBD2 (5 bases). The V end was cut by 4 bases, the J end by 3 bases, with 9 bases between. The CDR3 contains 13 residues. CDR1 SGHAT and CDR2 FQNNGV come from the germline V gene. CDR3 in amino acids: CASSSRTEETQYF. CDR3 DNA: TGTGCCAGCAGCTCCCGGACTGAAGAGACCCAGTACTTC.

This clone was seen a single time. V is TRBV27 and J is TRBJ2-3; D uncertain. Deletions cut 10 bases from V and 4 bases from J, with 9 bases between. Per the germline V gene, CDR1 is MNHEY and CDR2 is SMNVEV (reference sequence). The CDR3 loop spans 11 amino acids. CDR3 in DNA: TGTGCCACCTACCCCCCAGATACGCAGTATTTT. It translates to CATYPPDTQYF.

The J gene is TRBJ2-7, the V gene TRBV6-1; D might be TRBD2 (5 bases). Trimming took off 6 bases at V and 4 bases at J, with 19 bases between the two ends. The CDR3 length is 15 residues. Per germline, CDR1 MNHNS and CDR2 SASEGT. In nucleotides, the CDR3 is TGTGCCAGCAGCGCCCTAGCTCCCACCGTTTACGAGCAGTACTTC. This translates into CASSALAPTVYEQYF.

The chain employs TRBV19 and TRBJ2-2; unclear D gene. The CDR3 is 14 residues long. The V end lost 2 bases, the J end lost 4 bases, and 8 bases lay between the germline ends. Germline CDR1 and CDR2: LNHDA and SQIVND (reference sequence). CDR3 loop: CASSIIPGTGELFF. CDR3 sequence (DNA): TGTGCCAGTAGTATAATCCCCGGCACCGGGGAGCTGTTTTTT.

This sequence joins TRBV13 and TRBJ1-1; weak D call: TRBD1 (5 bases). V gave up 0 bases and J gave up 0 bases, with 8 bases separating them. CDR3 length: 15 residues. CDR1 and CDR2 (germline): PRHDT, FYEKMQ (reference sequence). The CDR3 reads CASSLGDTLNTEAFF. For the CDR3, the DNA is TGTGCCAGCAGCTTAGGGGACACTTTGAACACTGAAGCTTTCTTT.